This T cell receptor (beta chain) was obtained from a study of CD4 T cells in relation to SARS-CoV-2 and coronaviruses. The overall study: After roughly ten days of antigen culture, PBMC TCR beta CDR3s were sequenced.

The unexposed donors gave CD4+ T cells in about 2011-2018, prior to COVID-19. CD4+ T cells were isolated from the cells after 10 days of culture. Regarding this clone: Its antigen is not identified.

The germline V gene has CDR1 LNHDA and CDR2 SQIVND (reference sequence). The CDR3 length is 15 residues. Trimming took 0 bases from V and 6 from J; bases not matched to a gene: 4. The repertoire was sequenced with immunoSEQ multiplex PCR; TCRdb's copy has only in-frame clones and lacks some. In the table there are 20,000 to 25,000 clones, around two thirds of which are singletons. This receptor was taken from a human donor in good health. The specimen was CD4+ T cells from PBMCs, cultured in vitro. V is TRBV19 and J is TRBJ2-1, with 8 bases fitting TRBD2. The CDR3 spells CASSIDRGLVNEQFF. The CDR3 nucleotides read TGTGCCAGTAGTATAGATCGGGGACTAGTCAATGAGCAGTTCTTC. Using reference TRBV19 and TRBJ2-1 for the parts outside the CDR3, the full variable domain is DGGITQSPKYLFRKEGQNVTLSCEQNLNHDAMYWYRQDPGQGLRLIYYSQIVNDFQKGDIAEGYSVSREKKESFPLTVTSAQKNPTAFYLCASSIDRGLVNEQFFGPGTRLTVL.